This T cell receptor beta chain was documented in a study of shared clonotypes between healthy human individuals (dated by TCRdb to about 2020). In terms of the full investigation: The cohort included a few men and a couple of women between 18 and 49 years of age. For each donor, CD4 naive and CD4 memory were each given three plates, CD8 naive was given two plates, and CD8 memory was given one plate. To estimate repertoire size and how much clonotypes are shared between individuals, the study performed deep sequencing of blood TCR repertoires from roughly five healthy adults. Different laboratories and diverse techniques were used to prepare libraries and sequence TCR repertoires, to increase sequencing depth and limit assay-specific biases. Leukapheresis yielded between about 0.85 and 10 billion PBMCs per donor.

Beyond this particular receptor, the publication reports: Across a few donors, approximately 4.9% of naive CD4, over 3% of naive CD8, about 2% of memory CD4, and 0.4% of memory CD8 clonotypes were shared. Because the study included a small number of donors, the genetic and exposure-history diversity represented was limited. Larger estimated clonotype richness was generally found for naive subsets than for memory subsets. Sampling was restricted to blood, and TCR repertoires in tissues likely differ from the TCR repertoires found in blood. Pairwise subsampling led to the expectation that sequencing depth would affect the degree of clonotype sharing among donors. Compared with non-shared clonotypes, the clonotypes found in all four sorted-subset donors had higher generation probabilities. Rarefaction of sorted-subset datasets indicated incomplete sequencing despite the large sequencing depth.

Sequences MNHEY (CDR1) and SMNVEV (CDR2) are obtained from the germline V gene (reference sequence). V is reduced by 5 bases and J by 6 bases, leaving a spacing of 23 bases between them. The cysteine opens and the phenylalanine closes a CDR3 of 16 amino acids. The read is trimmed to its CDR3 DNA, 48 bases read in frame from base 1. TCR CDR3 regions were amplified from genomic DNA by multiplex PCR using the deep immunoSEQ assay. Genomic DNA extracted from each cell subset was distributed evenly over all wells of several immunoSEQ 96-well plates, and each plate served as one replicate. For sorted subsets, roughly 200 ng genomic DNA, equal to 30,000 to 35,000 T cell genomes, was loaded into each replicate PCR. Purified libraries were quantified with a Qubit 3.0 fluorometer, sized on a Bioanalyzer 2100, and re-quantified with the KAPA Library Quantification kit. A separate single-read 150-cycle Illumina NextSeq 550 flow cell was used to sequence each immunoSEQ 96-well plate. Turning to the authors' computational methods: The immunoSEQ output contained only junctional sequences without quality scores, so filtering could not match that applied to full-length reads. To assign V/J genes and CDR3, sequences were annotated against IMGT germline references using PyIR, a Python wrapper for IgBLAST v1.9. Reads were removed for weak V/J assignments (E-value above 1e-6), missing CDR3, stop codons, out-of-frame junctions, or ambiguous translated residues. V3J clonotypes were defined by identical inferred V gene, J gene, and CDR3 amino acid sequence. Percentage overlap between repertoires was computed as shared unique clonotypes divided by the size of the smaller repertoire. RTK rarefaction, the Chao1 estimator, and Recon v2.1 estimates of unobserved clonotypes were used to assess repertoire richness. Generation probabilities for all TCRbeta clonotypes obtained by the gDNA method from several donors were computed using OLGA. The table comes from immuneACCESS by way of TCRdb, which keeps in-frame sequences with V and J called. Part of the clones is missing from these tables; in studies checked, under half for an unresolved V gene and the rest for unknown reasons. The V and J calls and clone size are taken from that table; D and trimming were inferred from the DNA. This sample holds around 690,000 clones; 90% were observed only once. The ten top clones hold 34% of the sample.

The donors were healthy, HIV-negative adults who had no recently reported acute infections or vaccinations. All donors were Caucasian adults living in Nashville, Tennessee, USA. CD8 memory samples were composed of magnetically selected CD45RO+ cells combined with CCR7-negative CD45RA+ effector memory (TemRA) cells. Blood was obtained by leukapheresis, after which PBMCs were separated by Ficoll-Histopaque density gradient centrifugation and cryopreserved in liquid nitrogen vapor phase. Purity and quantity of every magnetically sorted T cell population were checked by analytical flow cytometry. Genomic DNA was isolated from each sorted fraction and quantified by UV absorbance on a Nanodrop 2000c. A note on this clone: Its target antigen remains unknown. No base qualities exist here, and no much larger clone lies one base off it.

In this chain, TRBV27 is recombined with TRBJ2-7; the D gene is unclear. Sequenced sample: memory CD8+ T cells from PBMCs. The cell subset or site label, read with the paper, signifies: CD45RO+ cells pooled with CCR7-negative TemRA cells. This clonotype was obtained from a man between 18 and 35 years old in good health. Some clones in this sample may be carry-over from other donors' samples. The nucleotide sequence is given as TGTGCCAGCAGTGCCTTTATAGGAGACTCCTGGTCCGAGCAGTACTTC. Its protein reads: CASSAFIGDSWSEQYF.